This T cell receptor (beta chain) was documented in a study of shared clonotypes between healthy human individuals. Findings and caveats of the study: Rarefaction indicated that sorted-subset sequencing remained incomplete although depth was large. It was only blood that was sampled, and tissue repertoires likely differ.

At the deep level, the assay was run. The repertoire was sequenced with immunoSEQ multiplex PCR; TCRdb's copy has only in-frame clones and lacks some. The sample holds roughly 1,000,000 clones, approximately 78% seen once. With 5 bases removed from V and 2 bases from J, the gap between germline ends came to 16 bases. The CDR3 is 16 amino acids. CDR1 and CDR2 from the germline V gene are SGHVS and FQNEAQ. A remark on this clone: Its target is not known.

The sequence came from a man between 18 and 29 years old in good health. Some clones in this sample may be carry-over from other donors' samples. Sequencing used memory CD4+ T cells from PBMCs. The sample's subset: CD45RA-negative fraction. The V call is TRBV7-8, the J call TRBJ2-1; TRBD1 is a possible D gene (6 bases). CDR3 coding DNA: TGTGCCAGCAGCCCCAGGCAGGGGTCGACCTACAATGAGCAGTTCTTC. It yields the protein CASSPRQGSTYNEQFF.